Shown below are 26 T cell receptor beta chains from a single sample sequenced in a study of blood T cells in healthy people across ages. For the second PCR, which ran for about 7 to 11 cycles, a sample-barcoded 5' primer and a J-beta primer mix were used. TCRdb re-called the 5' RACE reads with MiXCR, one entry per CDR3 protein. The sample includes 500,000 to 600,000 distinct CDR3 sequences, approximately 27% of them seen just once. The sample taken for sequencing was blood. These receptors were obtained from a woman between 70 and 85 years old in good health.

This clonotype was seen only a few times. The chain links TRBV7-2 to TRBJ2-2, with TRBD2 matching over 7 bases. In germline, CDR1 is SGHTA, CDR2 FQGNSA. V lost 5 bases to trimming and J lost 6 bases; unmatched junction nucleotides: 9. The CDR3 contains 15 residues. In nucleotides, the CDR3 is TGTGCCAGCAGCCCCGGCTGGGGGGGATCCGGGGAGCTGTTTTTT. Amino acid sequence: CASSPGWGGSGELFF.

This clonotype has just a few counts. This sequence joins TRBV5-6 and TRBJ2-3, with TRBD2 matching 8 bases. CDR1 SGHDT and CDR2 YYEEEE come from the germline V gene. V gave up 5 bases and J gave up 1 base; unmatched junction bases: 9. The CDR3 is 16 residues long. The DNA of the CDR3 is TGTGCCAGCAGGAGACAGCCTAGCGGGCGCACAGATACGCAGTATTTT. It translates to CASRRQPSGRTDTQYF.

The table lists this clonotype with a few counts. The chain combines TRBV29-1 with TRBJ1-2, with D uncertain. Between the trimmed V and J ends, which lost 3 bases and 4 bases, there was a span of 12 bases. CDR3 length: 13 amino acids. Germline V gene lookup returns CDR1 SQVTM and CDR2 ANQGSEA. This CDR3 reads CSVDRPGGYGYTF. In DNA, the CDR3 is TGCAGCGTTGACCGCCCGGGAGGCTATGGCTACACCTTC.

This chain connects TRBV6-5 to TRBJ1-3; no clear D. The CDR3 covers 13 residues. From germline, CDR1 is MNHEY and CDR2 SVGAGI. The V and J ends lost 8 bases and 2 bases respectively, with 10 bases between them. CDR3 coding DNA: TGTGCCAGCTCCTTGAAGCCTGGAAACACCATATATTTT. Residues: CASSLKPGNTIYF.

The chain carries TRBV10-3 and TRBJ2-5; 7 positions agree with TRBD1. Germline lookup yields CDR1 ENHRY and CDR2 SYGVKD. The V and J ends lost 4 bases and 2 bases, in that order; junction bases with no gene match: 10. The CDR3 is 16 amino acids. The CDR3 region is CAISASPGQPQETQYF. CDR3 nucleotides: TGTGCCATCAGTGCCAGTCCGGGACAGCCACAAGAGACCCAGTACTTC.

This CDR3 reads CASSQGRYEQYF. In DNA, the CDR3 is TGTGCCAGCAGCCAAGGTCGATACGAGCAGTACTTC. The gene calls are TRBV3-1 and TRBJ2-7; D not resolved. With 1 base removed from V and 4 bases from J, the gap between germline ends came to 5 bases. This CDR3 has 12 amino acids. Germline-derived CDR1 and CDR2 are LGHDT and YNNKEL (reference sequence).

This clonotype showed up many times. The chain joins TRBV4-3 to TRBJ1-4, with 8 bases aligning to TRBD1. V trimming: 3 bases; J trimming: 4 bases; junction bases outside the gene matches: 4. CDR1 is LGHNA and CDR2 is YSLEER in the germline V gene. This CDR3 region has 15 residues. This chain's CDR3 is CASSHMTGVNEKLFF. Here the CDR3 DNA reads TGCGCCAGCAGCCACATGACAGGGGTTAATGAAAAACTGTTTTTT.

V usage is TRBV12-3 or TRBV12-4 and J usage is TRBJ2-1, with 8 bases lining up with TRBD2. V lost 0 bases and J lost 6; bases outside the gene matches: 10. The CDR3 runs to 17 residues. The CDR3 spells CASSLAFGGGRGNEQFF. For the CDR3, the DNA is TGTGCCAGCAGTTTAGCTTTTGGCGGGGGGAGAGGCAATGAGCAGTTCTTC.

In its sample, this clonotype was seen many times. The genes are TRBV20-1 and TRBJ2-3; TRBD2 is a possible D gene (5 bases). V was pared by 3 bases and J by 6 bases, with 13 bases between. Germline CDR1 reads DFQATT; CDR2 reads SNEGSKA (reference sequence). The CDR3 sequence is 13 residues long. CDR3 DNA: TGCAGTGCTAGTTACGGGATATCGGATACGCAGTATTTT. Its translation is CSASYGISDTQYF.

CDR3 bases: TGTGCCTGGAGTCTCGATAGCGGGGGAAACCAAGAGACCCAGTACTTC. Amino acid sequence: CAWSLDSGGNQETQYF. The genes are TRBV30 and TRBJ2-5, with 9 bases that match TRBD2. The V gene end was trimmed by 2 bases and the J gene end by 0 bases; junction bases not matched to a gene: 7. The germline V gene has CDR1 GTSNPN and CDR2 SVGIG (reference sequence). The CDR3 runs 16 residues.

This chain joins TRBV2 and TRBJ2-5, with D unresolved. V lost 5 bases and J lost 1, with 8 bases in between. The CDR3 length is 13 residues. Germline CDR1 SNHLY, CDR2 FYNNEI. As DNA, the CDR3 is TGTGCCAGCAGTAGGGAAACCCAAGAGACCCAGTACTTC. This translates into CASSRETQETQYF.

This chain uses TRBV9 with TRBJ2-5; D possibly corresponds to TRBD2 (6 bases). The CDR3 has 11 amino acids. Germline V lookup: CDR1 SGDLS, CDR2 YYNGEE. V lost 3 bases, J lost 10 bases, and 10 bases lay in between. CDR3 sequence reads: CASSGGGSQYF. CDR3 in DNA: TGTGCCAGCAGCGGTGGAGGGAGCCAGTACTTC.

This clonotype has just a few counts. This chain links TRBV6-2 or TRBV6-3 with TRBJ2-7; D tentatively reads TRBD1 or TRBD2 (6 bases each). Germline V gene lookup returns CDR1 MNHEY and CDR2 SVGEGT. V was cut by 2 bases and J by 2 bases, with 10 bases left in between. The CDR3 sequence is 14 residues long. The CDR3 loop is CASSYQRGAYEQYF. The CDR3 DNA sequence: TGTGCCAGCAGTTACCAAAGGGGGGCCTACGAGCAGTACTTC.

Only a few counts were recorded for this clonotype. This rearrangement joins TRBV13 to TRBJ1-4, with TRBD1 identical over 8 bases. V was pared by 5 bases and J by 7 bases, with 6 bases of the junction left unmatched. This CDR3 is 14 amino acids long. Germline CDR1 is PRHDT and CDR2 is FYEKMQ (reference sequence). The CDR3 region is CASSSQGAREKLFF. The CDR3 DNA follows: TGTGCCAGCAGCAGTCAGGGGGCGCGTGAAAAACTGTTTTTT.

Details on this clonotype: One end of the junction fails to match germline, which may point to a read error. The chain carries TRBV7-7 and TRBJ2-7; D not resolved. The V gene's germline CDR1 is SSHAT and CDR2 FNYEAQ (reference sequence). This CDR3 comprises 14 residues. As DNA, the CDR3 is TGTGCTAGCAGTCCCGCTCTTTCCTCGGGCGAGCAGTACTTC. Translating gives CASSPALSSGEQYF.

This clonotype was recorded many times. The CDR3 nucleotides read TGCAGTGCCCGGTCTGGGGCCAACGTCCTGACTTTC. Encoded protein: CSARSGANVLTF. V gene TRBV20-1 combines with J gene TRBJ2-6; unclear D gene. The germline V gene has CDR1 DFQATT and CDR2 SNEGSKA (reference sequence). Deletions cut 6 bases from V and 1 base from J, with 4 bases between. The CDR3 sequence is 12 residues long.

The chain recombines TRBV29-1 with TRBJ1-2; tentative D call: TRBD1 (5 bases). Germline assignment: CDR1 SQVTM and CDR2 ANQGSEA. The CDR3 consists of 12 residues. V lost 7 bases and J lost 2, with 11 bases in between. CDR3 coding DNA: TGCAGCGCTCAAGGGGACAACTATGGCTACACCTTC. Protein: CSAQGDNYGYTF.

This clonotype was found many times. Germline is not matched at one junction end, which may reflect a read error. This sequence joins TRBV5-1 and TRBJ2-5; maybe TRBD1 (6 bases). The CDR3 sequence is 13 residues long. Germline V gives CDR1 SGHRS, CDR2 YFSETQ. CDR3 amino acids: CASSSQGGETQYF. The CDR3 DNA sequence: TGTGCCAGCAGCTCACAGGGTGGTGAGACCCAGTACTTC.

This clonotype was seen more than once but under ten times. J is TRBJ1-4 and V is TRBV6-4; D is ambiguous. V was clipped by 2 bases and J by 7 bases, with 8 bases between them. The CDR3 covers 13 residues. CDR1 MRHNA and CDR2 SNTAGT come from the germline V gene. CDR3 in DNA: TGTGCCAGCAGTGACAGGGAGGGTGAAAAACTGTTTTTT. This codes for CASSDREGEKLFF.

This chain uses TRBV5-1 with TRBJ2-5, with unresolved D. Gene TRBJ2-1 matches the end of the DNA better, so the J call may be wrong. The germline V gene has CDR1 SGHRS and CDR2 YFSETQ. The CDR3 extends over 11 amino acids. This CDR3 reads CASSLYYEQFF. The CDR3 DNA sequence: TGCGCCAGCAGCTTGTACTATGAGCAGTTCTTC.

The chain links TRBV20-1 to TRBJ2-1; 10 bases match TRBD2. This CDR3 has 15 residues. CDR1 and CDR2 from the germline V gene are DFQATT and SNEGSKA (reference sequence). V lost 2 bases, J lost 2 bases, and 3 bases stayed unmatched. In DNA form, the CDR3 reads TGCAGTGCTAGATTAAGCGGGGGGGCCTACAATGAGCAGTTCTTC. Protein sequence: CSARLSGGAYNEQFF.

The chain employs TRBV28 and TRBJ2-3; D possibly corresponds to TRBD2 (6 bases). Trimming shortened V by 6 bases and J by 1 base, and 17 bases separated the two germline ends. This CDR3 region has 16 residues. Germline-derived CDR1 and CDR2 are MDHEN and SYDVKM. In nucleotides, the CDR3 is TGTGCCAGCAGATCTAATCCGGGGGTGGGCACAGATACGCAGTATTTT. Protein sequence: CASRSNPGVGTDTQYF.

Here the CDR3 DNA reads TGTGCCAGCAGCTCAGCGGGGGGGCTAAACGAGCAGTACTTC. It codes for CASSSAGGLNEQYF. V is TRBV12-3 or TRBV12-4 and J is TRBJ2-7; TRBD2 matches at 10 bases. V lost 6 bases to trimming and J lost 5 bases; unmatched junction nucleotides: 7. The length of the CDR3 is 14 residues.

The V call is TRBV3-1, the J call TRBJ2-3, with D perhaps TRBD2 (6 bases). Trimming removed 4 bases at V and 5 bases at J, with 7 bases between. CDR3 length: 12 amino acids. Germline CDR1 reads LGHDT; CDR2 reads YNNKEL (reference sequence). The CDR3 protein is CASSRREDTQYF. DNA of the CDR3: TGTGCCAGCAGCCGGCGGGAAGATACGCAGTATTTT.

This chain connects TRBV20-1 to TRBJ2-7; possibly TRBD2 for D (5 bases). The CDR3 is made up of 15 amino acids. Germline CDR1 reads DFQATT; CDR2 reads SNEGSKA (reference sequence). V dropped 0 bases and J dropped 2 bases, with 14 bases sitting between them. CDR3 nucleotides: TGCAGTGCTAGAGAACCAGCGGCTTCCCCCTACGAGCAGTACTTC. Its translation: CSAREPAASPYEQYF.

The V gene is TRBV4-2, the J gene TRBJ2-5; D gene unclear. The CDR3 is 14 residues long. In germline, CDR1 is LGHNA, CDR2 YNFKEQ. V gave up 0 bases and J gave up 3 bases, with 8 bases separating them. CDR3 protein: CASSQDWSKETQYF. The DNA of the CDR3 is TGTGCCAGCAGCCAAGATTGGTCCAAAGAGACCCAGTACTTC.